The following is a T cell receptor (beta chain) sequence with its context. The sample is drawn from a study of radiotherapy plus CTLA-4 blockade in lung cancer. Study in general: Among enrolled patients, roughly 20% responded and more than 25% achieved disease control.

The CDR3 sequence is 12 residues long. Germline loops: CDR1 ENHRY, CDR2 SYGVKD. Trimming removed 7 bases from V and 8 bases from J, with 14 bases in between. Profiling relied on immunoSEQ multiplex PCR, and the TCRdb table lists in-frame clones only, not all of them. The data show over 95,000 clones, roughly 74% seen once. The origin of this receptor is a human donor with non-small cell lung cancer who had a partial response to radiotherapy plus ipilimumab. Some clones in this sample may be carry-over from other donors' samples. The chain is built from TRBV10-3 and TRBJ1-2, with no clear D. The sequenced sample was peripheral blood, obtained from a patient treated with radiotherapy plus ipilimumab. CDR3 region: CAITAGVGGYTF. The CDR3 DNA is TGTGCCATCACCGCCGGTGTCGGGGGCTACACCTTC.